This T cell receptor beta chain was retrieved from a study of a mutant IDH1 vaccine in newly diagnosed glioma. Findings and caveats of the study: Detectable vaccine-induced immune responses arose in 93.3% of patients.

Time point specified: week 47, end of study. In the vaccine, a single dose held 300 ug of the mutant IDH1 20-mer peptide, along with topical imiquimod. TCRdb's table, derived via immunoSEQ multiplex PCR, lists solely in-frame clones and lacks some. This sample has about 56,000 clones, with roughly four fifths found just once. About this clone: Its antigen is as yet unknown.

Germline assignment: CDR1 SGHRS and CDR2 YFSETQ. J gave up 4 bases and V 2 bases, and 1 base lay outside the gene matches. CDR3 length: 14 amino acids. The sample was PBMCs, taken from a glioma patient whose treatment included an IDH1 peptide vaccine. The V and J genes are TRBV5-1 and TRBJ2-7; 12 nucleotides align to TRBD2. The TCR comes from a woman between 50 and 59 years old with glioma. CDR3 amino acids: CASSFGLAGYEQYF. In nucleotides, the CDR3 is TGCGCCAGCAGCTTCGGACTAGCGGGGTACGAGCAGTACTTC. The full variable domain, completed using reference TRBV5-1 and TRBJ2-7, is KAGVTQTPRYLIKTRGQQVTLSCSPISGHRSVSWYQQTPGQGLQFLFEYFSETQRNKGNFPGRFSGRQFSNSRSEMNVSTLELGDSALYLCASSFGLAGYEQYFGPGTRLTVT.